One TCR beta chain is described in this entry. Its cognate antigen is unknown. The sample is drawn from a study of Tregs in tolerant kidney transplant recipients. General observations from the study: The small number of patients limits these findings pending further validation. No direct test of biological reproducibility was done here. Expanding Tregs on activated donor B cells appeared to best identify donor-specific TCRbeta clones.

The germline V gene encodes CDR1 SGHRS and CDR2 YFSETQ. The CDR3 totals 13 residues. V dropped 4 bases and J dropped 4; count of bases not matched to a gene: 3. The table came from immunoSEQ multiplex PCR; TCRdb's copy has only in-frame clones and leaves some out. The sample includes 60,000 or so clones, around four fifths of them seen just once. Unstimulated regulatory T cells (CD4+CD25+CD127-), CD4+CD25- non-regulatory cells, CD4 and CD8 cells were FACS-sorted from thawed PBMCs. The TCR was taken from a human donor in good health. The chain links TRBV5-1 to TRBJ2-7; 9 bases match TRBD1. Material for sequencing was CD4+ T cells from blood. CDR3 bases: TGCGCCAGCAGCACAGGACAGGGGTACGAGCAGTACTTC. Protein: CASSTGQGYEQYF. The complete variable domain, with remaining parts taken from reference TRBV5-1 and TRBJ2-7, reads KAGVTQTPRYLIKTRGQQVTLSCSPISGHRSVSWYQQTPGQGLQFLFEYFSETQRNKGNFPGRFSGRQFSNSRSEMNVSTLELGDSALYLCASSTGQGYEQYFGPGTRLTVT.